This T cell receptor (beta chain) is from a study of T cells in Graves' hyperthyroidism and ophthalmopathy. To note about this clonotype: Its matching antigen is unknown. The junction differs from germline at one of its ends, possibly a read error.

This CDR3 comprises 11 residues. In germline, CDR1 is SGHTA, CDR2 FQGNSA. Study conclusions and caveats: Also found in blood were most expanded thyroid clonotypes above 0.001.

RNA transcripts yielded amplified TCR beta CDR3 regions. Using the HTBI primer set, a first-round RT-PCR was run on the TCR CDR3. TCRdb reprocessed the multiplex PCR reads with MiXCR, giving one entry per CDR3 protein. The sample consists of tens of thousands of distinct CDR3 sequences, under 50% of them appearing once. The specimen was blood. The clonotype comes from a woman between 50 and 59 years old with Graves' ophthalmopathy. This chain connects TRBV7-2 to TRBJ2-6; 12 bases align to TRBD2. CDR3: CASSLAGGLTF. The CDR3 DNA reads TGTGCCAGCAGCCTAGCGGGAGGGTTGACTTTC.